These 22 T cell receptor beta chains came from one sample sequenced in a study of blood T cells in healthy people across ages (dated by TCRdb to between 2015 and 2016). Library preparation employed 5' RACE. TCRdb shows the sequencer as Illumina HiSeq 2500. A second PCR of about 7 to 12 cycles was run with a J-beta primer mix and a sample-barcoded 5' primer. TCRdb reprocessed the public reads (quality trimming at Q25 with fastp, clone calling with MiXCR) and kept in-frame beta chains. Rows are combined by CDR3 protein, so each entry shows the most common genes and DNA. This sample is represented by more than 450,000 distinct CDR3 sequences; about 25% of them were singletons. Approximately 3.6% of the sample is in the top ten clones. The sample was also linked to a second study, of T cells of mothers and their children.

Sequenced: blood. These receptors all stem from a boy aged 2 to 10 in good health.

The gene calls are TRBV4-2 and TRBJ2-3; a weak D match, TRBD2 (5 bases). The CDR3 has 17 residues. V was shortened by 4 bases and J by 2 bases, with 19 bases between the two germline ends. Per germline, CDR1 LGHNA and CDR2 YNFKEQ. The CDR3 nucleotides read TGTGCCAGCAGCCCGGACTTCTACACGAAGACCACAGATACGCAGTATTTT. It codes for CASSPDFYTKTTDTQYF.

This clonotype has more than one count but fewer than ten. The chain combines TRBV20-1 with TRBJ2-5; 7 bases align to TRBD2. The CDR3 has 14 amino acids. Germline assignment: CDR1 DFQATT and CDR2 SNEGSKA (reference sequence). CDR3 region: CSSFGLLGGETQYF. The CDR3 nucleotides are TGCAGCTCTTTCGGACTACTCGGGGGGGAGACCCAGTACTTC.

This chain links TRBV20-1 with TRBJ2-3; 13 bases are a match to TRBD2. This CDR3 has 15 residues. In germline, CDR1 is DFQATT, CDR2 SNEGSKA (reference sequence). After removal of 6 bases from V and 2 bases from J, the junction contained 5 bases not matched to a gene. The CDR3 sequence: CSAPGLAGPTDTQYF. Written as DNA, the CDR3 is TGCAGTGCCCCGGGACTAGCGGGACCCACAGATACGCAGTATTTT.

This clonotype was seen more than once but under ten times. This chain joins TRBV6-1 and TRBJ1-1; D remains unclear. Between the trimmed V and J ends, which lost 4 bases and 6 bases, there was a span of 6 bases. The CDR3 extends over 11 amino acids. CDR1 and CDR2 from the germline V gene are MNHNS and SASEGT. The CDR3 DNA follows: TGTGCCAGCAGTGTCGAGGCTGAAGCTTTCTTT. Its translation: CASSVEAEAFF.

The J gene is TRBJ2-5, the V gene TRBV10-3; D gene unclear. V was shortened by 8 bases and J by 1 base, with 17 bases between the two germline ends. The CDR3 spans 15 residues. CDR1 is ENHRY, CDR2 SYGVKD, per germline. CDR3 residues: CAISSTSFGQETQYF. CDR3 in DNA: TGTGCCATCTCCTCTACGTCTTTCGGCCAAGAGACCCAGTACTTC.

The rearrangement uses TRBV6-5 and TRBJ1-1, with D uncertain. The CDR3 loop spans 13 amino acids. CDR1 MNHEY and CDR2 SVGAGI come from the germline V gene. V was pared by 6 bases and J by 1 base, with 9 bases between. The CDR3 protein is CASSFDKNTEAFF. The CDR3 DNA reads TGTGCCAGCAGCTTCGACAAGAACACTGAAGCTTTCTTT.

The chain recombines TRBV6-1 with TRBJ2-5; tentatively, D is TRBD1 (6 bases). This CDR3 is built from 15 residues. Germline V gives CDR1 MNHNS, CDR2 SASEGT. V was cut by 5 bases and J by 7 bases, with 20 bases left in between. The CDR3 coding sequence is TGTGCCAGCAGTCACCCCCGGGACATTGCAAGGACCCAGTACTTC. Its protein product is CASSHPRDIARTQYF.

This clonotype was seen a few times. V is TRBV7-9 and J is TRBJ2-5; 8 nucleotides line up with TRBD1. Gene TRBJ2-1 matches the end of the DNA better, so the J call may be wrong. From germline, CDR1 is SEHNR and CDR2 FQNEAQ (reference sequence). The CDR3 covers 13 residues. CDR3 nucleotide sequence: TGTGCCAGCAGCCCTACAGGGGGAGGTGAGCAGTTCTTC. Protein product: CASSPTGGGEQFF.

V gene TRBV27 combines with J gene TRBJ2-7, with D possibly being TRBD2 (5 bases). Germline-derived CDR1 and CDR2 are MNHEY and SMNVEV (reference sequence). Trimming took 6 bases from V and 2 from J, leaving 11 bases between them. CDR3 length equals 13 residues. CDR3 sequence reads: CASRPTSAYEQYF. CDR3 in DNA: TGTGCCAGCAGGCCAACTAGTGCCTACGAGCAGTACTTC.

This clonotype was detected many times. The chain combines TRBV5-5 with TRBJ2-2; 16 nucleotides agree with TRBD2. The CDR3 consists of 17 residues. Per germline, CDR1 SGHKS and CDR2 YYEKEE (reference sequence). V dropped 6 bases and J dropped 5; count of bases not matched to a gene: 7. This CDR3 is CASTPPGLAGGTGELFF. The CDR3 DNA reads TGTGCCAGCACCCCCCCGGGACTAGCGGGAGGGACCGGGGAGCTGTTTTTT.

Only a few counts were recorded for this clonotype. One end of the junction varies from germline; a read error may be responsible. The V and J genes are TRBV4-3 and TRBJ2-4; TRBD2 matches 7 bases. In germline, CDR1 is LGHNA, CDR2 YSLEER. This CDR3 has 14 residues. In DNA form, the CDR3 reads TGCGCCAGCGGCCAAAGACTAGCTAGCCACATTCAGTACTTC. As protein: CASGQRLASHIQYF.

This clonotype was picked up a small number of times. The DNA of the CDR3 is TGTGCCTGGAGTGTGGGACAGCTCACTGAAGCTTTCTTT. Translation gives CAWSVGQLTEAFF. The J gene is TRBJ1-1, the V gene TRBV30, with TRBD1 matching 7 bases. V was pared by 0 bases and J by 4 bases, with 2 bases of the junction left unmatched. Germline CDR1 reads GTSNPN; CDR2 reads SVGIG (reference sequence). The CDR3 runs to 13 residues.

The chain uses TRBV6-1 and TRBJ2-3; TRBD2 matches at 8 bases. Unmatched junction bases numbered 18, after V lost 5 bases and J lost 5 bases. Germline V lookup: CDR1 MNHNS, CDR2 SASEGT. The CDR3 covers 18 residues. CDR3 protein: CASSPPSGGGSGGDTQYF. The DNA of the CDR3 is TGTGCCAGCAGTCCTCCGAGCGGGGGCGGATCGGGGGGAGATACGCAGTATTTT.

The genes are TRBV20-1 and TRBJ2-7; 11 bases line up with TRBD1. The ends lost 4 bases at V and 3 bases at J; junction bases unmatched: 11. This CDR3 comprises 16 residues. In germline, CDR1 is DFQATT, CDR2 SNEGSKA (reference sequence). The CDR3 DNA follows: TGCAGTGCTAACGGGGGGGACAGGGGGTTAAACTACGAGCAGTACTTC. It translates to CSANGGDRGLNYEQYF.

The V and J genes are TRBV7-9 and TRBJ1-2; 8 nucleotides align to TRBD1. This CDR3 comprises 15 residues. The germline gives CDR1 SEHNR, CDR2 FQNEAQ (reference sequence). V trimming: 3 bases; J trimming: 8 bases; junction bases outside the gene matches: 11. The CDR3 DNA follows: TGTGCCAGCAGCTTCCCGACTCTCGACAGGGGAGGCTACACCTTC. Translation gives CASSFPTLDRGGYTF.

The rearrangement uses TRBV19 and TRBJ2-1; perhaps D is TRBD1 or TRBD2 (5 bases each). V was cut by 2 bases and J by 0 bases, with 8 bases left in between. Germline CDR1 and CDR2: LNHDA and SQIVND (reference sequence). CDR3 length: 15 amino acids. The DNA of the CDR3 is TGTGCCAGTAGTATATGGGACCGCTCCTACAATGAGCAGTTCTTC. This translates into CASSIWDRSYNEQFF.

This clonotype was detected a few times. This chain links TRBV12-3 or TRBV12-4 with TRBJ2-6, with D hard to call. Trimming took 1 base from V and 0 from J, leaving 7 bases between them. The CDR3 is 16 amino acids. This CDR3 is CASSLGVPSGANVLTF. The CDR3 bases are TGTGCCAGCAGTTTAGGGGTTCCCTCTGGGGCCAACGTCCTGACTTTC.

This clonotype has ten or more counts. This rearrangement joins TRBV27 to TRBJ2-7; TRBD2 might be the D (6 bases). V shed 6 bases and J shed 4 bases, with 13 bases lying between them. This CDR3 spans 13 amino acids. The germline V gene encodes CDR1 MNHEY and CDR2 SMNVEV (reference sequence). The CDR3 protein is CASSLSGGYEQYF. The CDR3 bases are TGTGCCAGCAGCCTTAGCGGAGGGTACGAGCAGTACTTC.

This clonotype has just a few counts. V and J are TRBV27 and TRBJ1-1, with D perhaps TRBD1 (6 bases). CDR3 length: 13 amino acids. CDR1 is MNHEY, CDR2 SMNVEV, per germline (reference sequence). V lost 11 bases and J lost 4, with 17 bases in between. The CDR3 region has the DNA TGTGCCGAAGAGGGCAGGGGAAGCACTGAAGCTTTCTTT. Amino acid sequence: CAEEGRGSTEAFF.

The rearrangement joins TRBV25-1 to TRBJ2-4; D is unclear. Trimming cost V 5 bases and J 0 bases, with 14 bases left between them. The germline gives CDR1 MGHDK, CDR2 SYGVNS. This CDR3 is 16 amino acids long. The CDR3, as DNA: TGTGCCAGCAGTATTTCCGCATACGGAGCCAAAAACATTCAGTACTTC. This codes for CASSISAYGAKNIQYF.

The sample holds a few counts of this clonotype. This chain connects TRBV11-2 to TRBJ2-5; unclear D gene. The DNA end is more similar to TRBJ2-1, so the J call may be wrong. The CDR3 contains 11 residues. CDR1 is SGHAT and CDR2 is FQNNGV in the germline V gene. The CDR3 region has the DNA TGTGCCAGCAGCTTAGGACAAGAGCAGTTCTTC. Residues: CASSLGQEQFF.

The V and J genes are TRBV29-1 and TRBJ2-2, with a possible D match to TRBD2 (5 bases). The CDR3 covers 13 residues. The V and J ends lost 3 bases and 3 bases respectively, with 8 bases between them. CDR1 is SQVTM, CDR2 ANQGSEA, per germline. CDR3 sequence (DNA): TGCAGCGTTGATACGGGATACACCGGGGAGCTGTTTTTT. Its protein product is CSVDTGYTGELFF.